The clone carrying this TCR beta chain was counted a few times. Its antigen is undetermined. The germline CDR1 and CDR2 sequences are PRHDT and FYEKMQ (reference sequence). The CDR3 is made up of 15 amino acids. The ends were cut back, 3 bases at V and 0 bases at J, with 12 bases in the middle. This sample was taken from a study of cytomegalovirus exposure and HLA in healthy donors. Regarding the study as a whole: Earlier analysis looked at TCR beta V segments, and most were productive about 90% or about 30% of the time.

Use of 60 Vbeta and 13 Jbeta primers characterized the PCR. Sequenced by immunoSEQ multiplex PCR; TCRdb stores in-frame clones only, minus some. The sample yields 150,000 or so clones, 65% to 80% seen once. This chain uses TRBV13 with TRBJ2-7, with D possibly matching TRBD1 (6 bases). Source material: PBMCs. The TCR was taken from a woman aged 40 to 49 in good health and CMV-seronegative. CDR3 DNA sequence: TGTGCCAGCAGCTTGGACGGACAGAGCTCCTACGAGCAGTACTTC. Its protein is CASSLDGQSSYEQYF.